This TCR beta chain comes out of a study of blood T cell repertoires in COVID-19 (dated by TCRdb to the early 2020s). For context, the study as a whole: The collaborator samples originated in the United States, Italy and Spain and spanned the acute and convalescent phases of COVID-19. The material from the prospective study consisted of cDNA or gDNA derived from T cells, B-cell-depleted T cells, or PBMCs. The dataset comprised deeply sampled blood TCRbeta repertoires from subjects exposed to, actively infected with, or recovered from COVID-19. A freely available public database, intended as a resource for researchers studying the immune response to SARS-CoV-2, is where the repertoires were released. Samples were obtained from the ongoing ImmuneRACE study (first 160 participants) and from 950 to 1,500 subjects provided by 6 global collaborators. Nearly every sample came with metadata listing a de-identified subject ID, COVID-19 status, age in years and sex. Where available, HLA class I and class II types were taken from metadata supplied by the sample provider and were not determined by assay-based typing.

Overall study outcomes, separate from this receptor: How much clinical and demographic metadata was included differed by source and by participant, and the metadata was provided uncurated.

This clone was seen a single time. Its antigen is currently not known. Germline and junction disagree at one end, which may indicate a read error. Whole blood was collected in K2EDTA tubes by collaborating institutions according to the institutions' own protocols. For TCRbeta analysis, collaborators shipped samples in one of three forms: frozen whole blood, isolated PBMCs, or DNA extracted from either of those sample types. TCRbeta CDR3 regions were amplified from genomic DNA using the immunoSEQ Assay, a bias-controlled multiplex PCR. The paper's data handling went like this. Nucleated cell counts per sample were estimated from amplification of reference gene primers within the assay. To quantify the absolute abundance of each unique TCRbeta CDR3 rearrangement, sequence reads were collapsed and filtered. For each sample, productive Simpson clonality was calculated as the square root of Simpson's diversity index across productive rearrangements. In TCRdb, the immuneACCESS table is reduced to in-frame sequences with V and J assigned. These tables do not hold every clone; where another copy was compared, an unresolved V gene accounts for under half, and the others remain unexplained. V, J and clone size derive from that table, while D and trimming were established from the DNA sequence. Within this sample are 60,000 to 75,000 clones, with 75% to 90% of them counted one time only. The top ten clones comprise approximately 35% of the sample.

The sequencing input was peripheral blood. The clonotype was recovered from a woman of 80 years or more with active or convalescent COVID-19.

The DNA is as follows: TGCGCCAGCAGCTCCGACAGATACGCACTCCATTTT. This is translated as CASSSDRYALHF. The receptor chain draws on TRBV5-1 and TRBJ2-3, and TRBD1 may be the D gene, going by 5 matching bases. Counted from cysteine to phenylalanine, this CDR3 has 12 amino acids. Only the CDR3 portion is preserved as DNA: 36 bases, with reading frame beginning at the first base. Via the germline V gene, CDR1 is SGHRS and CDR2 YFSETQ.